Following are 20 T cell receptor beta chains from one sample sequenced in a study of T cells in Graves' hyperthyroidism and ophthalmopathy. TCR beta CDR3 regions were amplified from RNA. Using the HTBI primer set, a first-round RT-PCR was run on the TCR CDR3. A single record per CDR3 protein comes from TCRdb applying MiXCR to the multiplex PCR reads. Among fewer than 550,000 distinct CDR3 sequences, around a quarter were seen once, and the ten largest hold about 10%. The sample taken for sequencing was blood. The receptors come from a woman aged 25-40 years with Graves' ophthalmopathy.

At least ten counts were recorded for this clonotype. The chain recombines TRBV28 with TRBJ2-5; D is possibly TRBD2 (5 bases). V was cut by 6 bases and J by 0 bases, with 11 bases left in between. Germline CDR1 and CDR2: MDHEN and SYDVKM. The CDR3 has 14 residues. The DNA of the CDR3 is TGTGCCAGCAGCTCACCGGAGGACCAAGAGACCCAGTACTTC. Amino acid sequence: CASSSPEDQETQYF. Full variable domain (remainder filled in from reference TRBV28 and TRBJ2-5): DVKVTQSSRYLVKRTGEKVFLECVQDMDHENMFWYRQDPGLGLRLIYFSYDVKMKEKGDIPEGYSVSREKKERFSLILESASTNQTSMYLCASSSPEDQETQYFGPGTRLLVL.

In this sample, this clonotype turned up many times. V gene TRBV13 combines with J gene TRBJ1-2; maybe TRBD1 (6 bases). The CDR3 contains 13 residues. V was clipped by 2 bases and J by 7 bases, with 11 bases between them. Germline V gene sequence: CDR1 PRHDT, CDR2 FYEKMQ (reference sequence). CDR3 sequence reads: CASSLPGERGYTF. Here the CDR3 DNA reads TGTGCCAGCAGCTTACCAGGGGAACGTGGCTACACCTTC.

There are many counts of this clonotype. V is TRBV28 and J is TRBJ1-5; D is uncertain. CDR3 length: 14 residues. The V end lost 4 bases, the J end lost 0 bases, and 7 bases lay between the germline ends. Germline CDR1 MDHEN, CDR2 SYDVKM. DNA for the CDR3: TGTGCCAGCAGTTCCGTTTCTAGCAATCAGCCCCAGCATTTT. Translation: CASSSVSSNQPQHF.

The V and J genes are TRBV6-1 and TRBJ1-1; 7 bases map to TRBD1. Germline values: CDR1 MNHNS, CDR2 SASEGT. CDR3 length equals 14 residues. V shed 7 bases and J 4 bases; nucleotides not matched to a gene: 9. Written as DNA, the CDR3 is TGTGCCAGCACCCGACAGGGAACCCGCACTGAAGCTTTCTTT. This gives the protein CASTRQGTRTEAFF.

The table lists this clonotype with many counts. This chain links TRBV18 with TRBJ2-4; 8 bases align to TRBD1. The germline gives CDR1 KGHSH, CDR2 LQKENI. This CDR3 is 16 amino acids long. The V gene end was trimmed by 4 bases and the J gene end by 0 bases; junction bases not matched to a gene: 5. CDR3 DNA sequence: TGTGCCAGCTCACGGACAGGGTCTTTAGCCAAAAACATTCAGTACTTC. The encoded protein is CASSRTGSLAKNIQYF. Drawing the rest from reference TRBV18 and TRBJ2-4, the complete variable domain is NAGVMQNPRHLVRRRGQEARLRCSPMKGHSHVYWYRQLPEEGLKFMVYLQKENIIDESGMPKERFSAEFPKEGPSILRIQQVVRGDSAAYFCASSRTGSLAKNIQYFGAGTRLSVL.

This clonotype was counted many times. The chain links TRBV6-1 to TRBJ1-2; D ambiguous. The CDR3 is made up of 12 amino acids. The V and J ends lost 10 bases and 4 bases respectively, with 13 bases between them. From germline, CDR1 is MNHNS and CDR2 SASEGT. CDR3: CATYIVRYGYTF. CDR3 nucleotide sequence: TGTGCCACCTATATAGTGCGCTATGGCTACACCTTC.

The count of this clonotype is one. The CDR3: CASSLVKGGLNTEAFF. DNA for the CDR3: TGTGCCAGCAGTTTAGTCAAAGGGGGCTTGAACACTGAAGCTTTCTTT. The rearrangement uses TRBV12-3 or TRBV12-4 and TRBJ1-1; 7 bases match TRBD1. The CDR3 totals 16 residues. V was clipped by 1 base and J by 0 bases; unmatched bases: 5.

V gene TRBV19 combines with J gene TRBJ1-2; TRBD1 aligns across 8 bases. The germline gives CDR1 LNHDA, CDR2 SQIVND (reference sequence). V was pared by 4 bases and J by 6 bases, with 13 bases of the junction left unmatched. The CDR3 has 16 amino acids. CDR3 nucleotide sequence: TGTGCCAGTAGTACCCCTGGGACAGGACTAAACGATGGCTACACCTTC. It yields the protein CASSTPGTGLNDGYTF.

Ten or more counts support this clonotype. V gene TRBV4-1 combines with J gene TRBJ2-5; D not resolved. Deletions cut 1 base from V and 5 bases from J, with 14 bases between. The germline V gene encodes CDR1 MGHRA and CDR2 YSYEKL. The CDR3 has 15 amino acids. CDR3 sequence: CASSQGPPTTETQYF. The CDR3 nucleotides are TGCGCCAGCAGCCAAGGTCCCCCAACCACCGAGACCCAGTACTTC.

This clonotype was recorded many times. This rearrangement joins TRBV11-2 to TRBJ2-7; TRBD1 matches at 8 bases. The CDR3 runs to 16 residues. With V trimmed by 5 bases and J by 5 bases, 14 bases remained unmatched. Germline lookup yields CDR1 SGHAT and CDR2 FQNNGV. The CDR3 region has the DNA TGTGCCAGCAGCGACAGGGGCCCAGTTCGGTTCGACGAGCAGTACTTC. It translates to CASSDRGPVRFDEQYF.

The sample holds many counts of this clonotype. The J gene is TRBJ1-5, the V gene TRBV6-4, with D tentatively TRBD1 (5 bases). The CDR3 spans 15 residues. Germline CDR1 MRHNA, CDR2 SNTAGT. V dropped 8 bases and J dropped 5 bases, with 19 bases sitting between them. In nucleotides, the CDR3 is TGTGCCAGCCGTGCATTAAACGGCAGGGATCAGCCCCAGCATTTT. Protein sequence: CASRALNGRDQPQHF.

There are many counts of this clonotype. The rearrangement uses TRBV28 and TRBJ1-1; D unresolved. Trimming left V 3 bases short and J 8 bases short, with 7 bases between. This CDR3 has 11 amino acids. Germline assignment: CDR1 MDHEN and CDR2 SYDVKM. DNA for the CDR3: TGTGCCAGCAGTTTGAACAGCGAAGCTTTCTTT. Encoded protein: CASSLNSEAFF.

This clonotype was seen ten or more times. The chain has TRBV11-2 and TRBJ1-2; D is unclear. Between the trimmed V and J ends, which lost 3 bases and 5 bases, there was a span of 7 bases. Germline values: CDR1 SGHAT, CDR2 FQNNGV. The CDR3 runs to 12 residues. DNA of the CDR3: TGTGCCAGCAGCTTGCTCGATTATGGCTACACCTTC. Its translation is CASSLLDYGYTF.

This clonotype was picked up a small number of times. The rearrangement links TRBV3-1 to TRBJ1-1, with 7 positions matching TRBD1. CDR1 LGHDT and CDR2 YNNKEL come from the germline V gene (reference sequence). The CDR3 consists of 15 residues. The V and J ends lost 2 bases and 1 base, in that order; junction bases with no gene match: 4. CDR3 sequence reads: CASSQNPGGNTEAFF. As DNA, the CDR3 is TGTGCCAGCAGCCAAAATCCAGGGGGGAACACTGAAGCTTTCTTT.

This chain joins TRBV20-1 and TRBJ1-1; D is unresolved. This CDR3 contains 13 residues. Germline loops: CDR1 DFQATT, CDR2 SNEGSKA (reference sequence). Trimming took 3 bases from V and 4 from J, leaving 12 bases between them. The CDR3 here is CSARVFARTEAFF. In DNA form, the CDR3 reads TGCAGTGCTAGGGTATTCGCGCGCACTGAAGCTTTCTTT.

This clonotype was seen many times. The gene calls are TRBV30 and TRBJ1-1, with no clear D. Trimming removed 1 base from V and 0 bases from J, with 3 bases in between. Looked up from germline, CDR1 is GTSNPN and CDR2 is SVGIG (reference sequence). The length of the CDR3 is 12 residues. The CDR3 here is CAWSGMNTEAFF. The CDR3 bases are TGTGCCTGGAGTGGGATGAACACTGAAGCTTTCTTT.

This clonotype was seen at least ten times. The genes are TRBV4-2 and TRBJ1-2; no firm D call. The germline V gene has CDR1 LGHNA and CDR2 YNFKEQ. Trimming removed 0 bases from V and 4 bases from J, with 12 bases in between. The CDR3 has 15 amino acids. This chain's CDR3 is CASSQEGTGLYGYTF. The CDR3 DNA reads TGTGCCAGCAGCCAAGAGGGCACCGGGCTCTATGGCTACACCTTC.

J is TRBJ1-6 and V is TRBV6-5, with D possibly matching TRBD1 (5 bases). V lost 7 bases and J 8 bases, leaving 12 bases between the germline ends. The germline CDR1 and CDR2 sequences are MNHEY and SVGAGI. The CDR3 covers 13 residues. The CDR3, as DNA: TGTGCCAGCACCTCAACCAGGGATTCACCCCTCCACTTT. It specifies CASTSTRDSPLHF.

This rearrangement joins TRBV27 to TRBJ2-2; 10 positions match TRBD2. The CDR3 sequence is 18 residues long. Trimming removed 6 bases from V and 0 bases from J; junction bases left unmatched: 10. CDR1 is MNHEY and CDR2 is SMNVEV in the germline V gene (reference sequence). CDR3 in DNA: TGTGCCAGCAGAGGAGCGGGAGGGAGGCACGCGAACACCGGGGAGCTGTTTTTT. Translating gives CASRGAGGRHANTGELFF.

This clonotype was observed many times. This chain joins TRBV6-2 or TRBV6-3 and TRBJ2-7; the D gene is possibly TRBD2 (5 bases). The germline V and J ends were trimmed by 2 bases and 2 bases, with 7 bases remaining between them. Germline V gene data show CDR1 as MNHEY and CDR2 as SVGEGT. The CDR3 has 13 amino acids. The CDR3 DNA reads as TGTGCCAGCAGTTACCCGGGGACCTACGAGCAGTACTTC. Residues: CASSYPGTYEQYF.